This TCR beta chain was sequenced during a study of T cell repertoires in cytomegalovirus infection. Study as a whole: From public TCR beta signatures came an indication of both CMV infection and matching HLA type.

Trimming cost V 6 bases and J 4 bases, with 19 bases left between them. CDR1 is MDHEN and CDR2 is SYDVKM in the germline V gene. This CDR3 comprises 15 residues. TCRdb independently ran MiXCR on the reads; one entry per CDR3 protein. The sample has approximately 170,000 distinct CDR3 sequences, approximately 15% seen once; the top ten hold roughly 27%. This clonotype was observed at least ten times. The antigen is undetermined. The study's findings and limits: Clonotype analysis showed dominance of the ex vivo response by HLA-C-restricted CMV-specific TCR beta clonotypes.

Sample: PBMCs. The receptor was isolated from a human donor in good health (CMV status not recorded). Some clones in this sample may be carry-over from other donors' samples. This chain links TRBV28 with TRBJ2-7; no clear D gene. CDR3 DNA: TGTGCCAGCAGGTATTCCGGCCTAGTAGGTTACGAGCAGTACTTC. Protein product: CASRYSGLVGYEQYF.